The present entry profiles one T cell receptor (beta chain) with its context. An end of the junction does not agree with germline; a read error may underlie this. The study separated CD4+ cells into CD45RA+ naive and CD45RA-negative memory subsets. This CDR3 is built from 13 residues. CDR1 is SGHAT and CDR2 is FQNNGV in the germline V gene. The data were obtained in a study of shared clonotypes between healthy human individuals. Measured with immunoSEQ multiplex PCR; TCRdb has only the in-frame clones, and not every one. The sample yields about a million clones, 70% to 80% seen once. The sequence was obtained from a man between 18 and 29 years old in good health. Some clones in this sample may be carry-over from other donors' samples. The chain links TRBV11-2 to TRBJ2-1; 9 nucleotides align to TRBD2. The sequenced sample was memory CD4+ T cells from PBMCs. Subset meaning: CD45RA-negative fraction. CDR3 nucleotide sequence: TGTGCCAGCAGCTTAGATCATTCTAGCGGGACCCTCTTC. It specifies CASSLDHSSGTLF.